This entry features one T cell receptor (beta chain) sequence. This sample was taken from a study of OX40 agonist ivuxolimab in advanced cancers. Sequencing used immunoSEQ multiplex PCR; TCRdb keeps in-frame clones, though not all of them. The sample carries just over 80,000 clones, 88% recorded once. The CDR3 has 17 amino acids. The V gene lost 7 bases and the J gene lost 3 bases, with 25 bases spanning the gap. The sample consisted of CD4+ or CD8+ T cells sorted from blood, taken in a trial of the OX40 agonist ivuxolimab. The rearrangement uses TRBV6-7 and TRBJ2-7; TRBD2 might be the D (5 bases). Being an ORF, TRBV6-7 has a function that is uncertain. The origin of this receptor is an adult with an advanced solid tumor such as melanoma, head and neck, liver or kidney cancer. In DNA, the CDR3 is TGTGCCAGCAAAACGGCGGTAGGGTGGAGCGGTTTCTACGAGCAGTACTTC. As protein: CASKTAVGWSGFYEQYF.